Sequencing of this T cell receptor (beta chain) was carried out in a study of T cells in Graves' hyperthyroidism and ophthalmopathy. The study, taken as a whole, reports: Stable hyperthyroidism and ophthalmopathy were separated using 13 V-J signatures. The majority of expanded thyroid clonotypes above 0.001 also appeared in blood.

The study left out patients who had uncontrolled infection, other autoimmune disease, pregnancy or lactation. Orbital computed tomography, thyroid ultrasound, serum thyroxine and TRAb, and clinical symptoms together informed the diagnoses. Germline loops: CDR1 SEHNR, CDR2 FQNEAQ (reference sequence). V was cut by 2 bases and J by 1 base, with 6 bases left in between. The CDR3 length is 14 residues. Amplified TCR beta CDR3 regions came from RNA transcripts. TCR CDR3 regions were first amplified by RT-PCR with HTBI primers. TCRdb independently ran MiXCR on the multiplex PCR reads; one entry per CDR3 protein. The sample lists about 560,000 distinct CDR3 sequences; 46% were seen once. In its sample, this clonotype was seen a few times. Its antigen is as yet unknown.

Sequences were obtained from peripheral blood or thyroid tissue (not recorded which). The chain joins TRBV7-9 to TRBJ1-5; D gene unclear. The clonotype originates from a woman under 30 with Graves' hyperthyroidism. This CDR3 is CASSLQESNQPQHF. As DNA, the CDR3 is TGTGCCAGCAGCTTACAGGAAAGCAATCAGCCCCAGCATTTT.